This TCR beta chain is from a study of blood T cell repertoires in COVID-19. Across the whole study: Italy, Spain and the United States were the sources of the convalescent and acute COVID-19 samples. The cDNA or gDNA used as material had been derived from T cells, B-cell-depleted T cells, or PBMCs.

Per the germline V gene, CDR1 is LNHNV and CDR2 is YYDKDF (reference sequence). V lost 0 bases and J 4 bases, leaving 20 bases between the germline ends. The CDR3 runs 18 residues. Original methodology: Amplified reference gene primers provided the basis for estimating nucleated cell counts. Assay used: immunoSEQ multiplex PCR; TCRdb lists only in-frame clones, some missing. Clone size and the V and J calls come from that table; the DNA yielded D and trimming. This table has around 70,000 clones, roughly three quarters appearing once. Sequencing was done on a sample of peripheral blood. This receptor was identified in a man in his 70s with acute or convalescent COVID-19. The chain has TRBV15 and TRBJ2-3; the D gene is possibly TRBD1 (6 bases). CDR3 in DNA: TGTGCCACCAGCAGAGATCGAGGGACAACTTATTCCCCAGATACGCAGTATTTT. Translated: CATSRDRGTTYSPDTQYF.